The source of this T cell receptor (beta chain) is a study of control samples from healthy donors and cancer patients. The data were produced by immunoSEQ multiplex PCR, yet TCRdb's version contains in-frame clones alone and is incomplete. The profile covers approximately 140,000 clones, with roughly 92% appearing a single time and 11% taken by the ten largest. V gave up 2 bases and J gave up 7 bases; unmatched junction bases: 13. This CDR3 is 16 amino acids long. Germline loops: CDR1 GTSNPN, CDR2 SVGIG (reference sequence). The sample comprised blood. This receptor was identified in a man aged 25 to 45 in good health. The rearrangement links TRBV30 to TRBJ1-2; 10 nucleotides line up with TRBD1. The CDR3 loop is CAWSFKTGGFVGGYTF. CDR3 DNA: TGTGCCTGGAGTTTTAAGACAGGGGGCTTTGTCGGTGGCTACACCTTC.